These 27 T cell receptor beta chains were sequenced from one sample in a study of cytomegalovirus exposure and HLA in healthy donors. Vbeta (60) and Jbeta (13) primers were used in the PCR. Assay: immunoSEQ multiplex PCR; the TCRdb copy retains only in-frame clones and omits some. Its table records fewer than 85,000 clones. Sequencing input: PBMCs. The receptors here all came from a woman aged 40 to 50 in good health and CMV-seropositive.

The chain has TRBV7-2 and TRBJ2-7; 8 bases match TRBD2. The CDR3 is made up of 15 amino acids. Germline CDR1 and CDR2: SGHTA and FQGNSA. V lost 4 bases to trimming and J lost 2 bases; unmatched junction nucleotides: 7. CDR3 sequence (DNA): TGTGCCAGCAGCTCCCGGGAGGGGACTACCTACGAGCAGTACTTC. As protein: CASSSREGTTYEQYF.

CDR3 DNA: TGTGCCAGCAGCCCGGAGGGGCCGCCGTACTTC. It is translated as CASSPEGPPYF. This chain links TRBV7-9 with TRBJ2-7, with D possibly TRBD2 on 6 matching bases. The length of the CDR3 is 11 residues. V dropped 5 bases and J dropped 12 bases, with 14 bases sitting between them. Germline-derived CDR1 and CDR2 are SEHNR and FQNEAQ (reference sequence).

This sequence joins TRBV28 and TRBJ1-2, with D perhaps matching TRBD1 (5 bases). The CDR3 length is 14 residues. The V end lost 2 bases, the J end lost 3 bases, and 10 bases lay between the germline ends. Germline V CDR1 and CDR2: MDHEN, SYDVKM. DNA for the CDR3: TGTGCCAGCAGTTTACGGCCCAGGGACTATGGCTACACCTTC. It codes for CASSLRPRDYGYTF.

Turning to this clone: Additional DNA sequences in this sample encode the identical CDR3. The gene calls are TRBV7-2 and TRBJ2-1, with 7 positions matching TRBD1. The CDR3 contains 15 residues. V lost 5 bases to trimming and J lost 4 bases; unmatched junction nucleotides: 8. The germline CDR1 and CDR2 sequences are SGHTA and FQGNSA. CDR3 residues: CASSPQLTGYNEQFF. As DNA, the CDR3 is TGTGCCAGCAGCCCCCAACTGACAGGGTACAATGAGCAGTTCTTC.

The chain joins TRBV2 to TRBJ2-5, with 10 bases fitting TRBD2. J was trimmed by 5 bases and V by 6 bases; bases with no gene match: 12. The germline gives CDR1 SNHLY, CDR2 FYNNEI. The CDR3 contains 16 residues. The CDR3 here is CASRPPTSGVGETQYF. The CDR3 DNA follows: TGTGCCAGCAGACCTCCTACTAGCGGGGTCGGGGAGACCCAGTACTTC. Combining the CDR3 with reference TRBV2 and TRBJ2-5 gives the whole variable domain EPEVTQTPSHQVTQMGQEVILRCVPISNHLYFYWYRQILGQKVEFLVSFYNNEISEKSEIFDDQFSVERPDGSNFTLKIRSTKLEDSAMYFCASRPPTSGVGETQYFGPGTRLLVL.

This sequence joins TRBV6-5 and TRBJ2-1; no definite D call. Germline V gene sequence: CDR1 MNHEY, CDR2 SVGAGI. The CDR3 contains 11 residues. The V end was cut by 6 bases, the J end by 7 bases, with 7 bases between. CDR3 DNA sequence: TGTGCCAGCAGACACTATAATGAGCAGTTCTTC. This codes for CASRHYNEQFF.

The chain is built from TRBV29-1 and TRBJ1-1, with D uncertain. The CDR3 consists of 12 residues. V was pared by 4 bases and J by 2 bases, with 8 bases between. Germline CDR1 reads SQVTM; CDR2 reads ANQGSEA. CDR3 sequence: CSVVQVNTEAFF. The CDR3 region has the DNA TGCAGCGTTGTTCAGGTAAACACTGAAGCTTTCTTT.

CDR3 nucleotide sequence: TGTGCCAGCAGGTTGACATCTAACACTGAAGCTTTCTTT. Translation gives CASRLTSNTEAFF. J is TRBJ1-1 and V is TRBV7-2; D remains unclear. CDR1 and CDR2 from the germline V gene are SGHTA and FQGNSA. Trimming removed 6 bases at V and 2 bases at J, with 10 bases between. The CDR3 is 13 amino acids.

The V call is TRBV21-1, the J call TRBJ1-1. TRBV21-1 is a pseudogene. CDR3 length: 13 residues. This chain's CDR3 is CASRGGQYTEAFF. For the CDR3, the DNA is TGTGCCAGCCGGGGGGGGCAGTATACTGAAGCTTTCTTT.

V and J are TRBV30 and TRBJ2-2; D might be TRBD1 (5 bases). The germline CDR1 and CDR2 sequences are GTSNPN and SVGIG (reference sequence). The germline V and J ends were trimmed by 0 bases and 4 bases, with 18 bases remaining between them. This CDR3 has 17 residues. The CDR3 here is CAWSVPTLGQGTGELFF. The CDR3 nucleotides read TGTGCCTGGAGTGTACCCACTCTCGGGCAGGGCACCGGGGAGCTGTTTTTT.

This chain connects TRBV28 to TRBJ2-1; 10 nucleotides match TRBD2. CDR1 is MDHEN and CDR2 is SYDVKM in the germline V gene. There are 14 residues in the CDR3. V shed 8 bases and J 7 bases; nucleotides not matched to a gene: 8. In nucleotides, the CDR3 is TGTGCCAGCCTGCTAGCGGGAGCCACTAATGAGCAGTTCTTC. Translation gives CASLLAGATNEQFF. The variable domain in full, completed from reference TRBV28 and TRBJ2-1, reads DVKVTQSSRYLVKRTGEKVFLECVQDMDHENMFWYRQDPGLGLRLIYFSYDVKMKEKGDIPEGYSVSREKKERFSLILESASTNQTSMYLCASLLAGATNEQFFGPGTRLTVL.

The chain joins TRBV2 to TRBJ1-1; D call uncertain. Germline V lookup: CDR1 SNHLY, CDR2 FYNNEI. CDR3 length: 12 residues. With 7 bases removed from V and 6 bases from J, the gap between germline ends came to 12 bases. As DNA, the CDR3 is TGTGCCAGCATTTTGTCGGTGGCTGAAGCTTTCTTT. Protein product: CASILSVAEAFF.

This chain links TRBV7-9 with TRBJ2-7, with 12 bases fitting TRBD1. Germline V CDR1 and CDR2: SEHNR, FQNEAQ (reference sequence). The CDR3 has 15 residues. After removal of 4 bases from V and 6 bases from J, the junction contained 7 bases not matched to a gene. The CDR3, as DNA: TGTGCCAGCAGCTCAGGGACAGGGGGCATCGGCGAGCAGTACTTC. Its translation is CASSSGTGGIGEQYF.

This chain links TRBV28 with TRBJ2-7, with 8 nucleotides matching TRBD1. Looked up from germline, CDR1 is MDHEN and CDR2 is SYDVKM. Trimming at V came to 10 bases and at J to 0 bases, leaving 8 bases not matched to a gene. This CDR3 has 14 amino acids. The CDR3 here is CAITGGTLSYEQYF. For the CDR3, the DNA is TGTGCCATTACAGGGGGTACCCTCTCCTACGAGCAGTACTTC.

In DNA form, the CDR3 reads TGCGCCAGCAGCGGGGGCCGGGACCTCGGGTTCTTC. It encodes CASSGGRDLGFF. The J gene is TRBJ2-1, the V gene TRBV5-1; the D gene is possibly TRBD1 (6 bases). Germline V gives CDR1 SGHRS, CDR2 YFSETQ. This CDR3 has 12 amino acids. V dropped 4 bases and J dropped 15 bases, with 17 bases sitting between them.

The chain is built from TRBV5-6 and TRBJ2-7; TRBD1 agrees at 10 bases. The V gene end was trimmed by 4 bases and the J gene end by 6 bases; junction bases not matched to a gene: 7. CDR3 length: 14 residues. CDR1 SGHDT and CDR2 YYEEEE come from the germline V gene. The CDR3 spells CASSHRDRGREQYF. CDR3 sequence (DNA): TGTGCCAGCAGCCACCGGGACAGGGGTCGCGAGCAGTACTTC.

Here the CDR3 DNA reads TGTGCCAGCAATCGGCGGCAGTCTGGAAACACCATATATTTT. Translated, it gives CASNRRQSGNTIYF. V usage is TRBV21-1 and J usage is TRBJ1-3. TRBV21-1 is an annotated pseudogene. The CDR3 sequence is 14 residues long.

This chain joins TRBV23-1 and TRBJ2-2; 7 nucleotides line up with TRBD1. TRBV23-1 qualifies as an ORF whose function is uncertain. This CDR3 is built from 12 residues. CDR3 DNA: TGCGTGGGGACAGCTAACACCGGGGAGCTGTTTTTT. Protein sequence: CVGTANTGELFF.

This rearrangement joins TRBV7-2 to TRBJ2-3; TRBD2 agrees at 12 bases. The CDR3 is 16 amino acids. Trimming cost V 0 bases and J 5 bases; bases outside gene matches: 3. Germline V lookup: CDR1 SGHTA, CDR2 FQGNSA. CDR3 in amino acids: CASSLALAGGVDTQYF. The CDR3 nucleotides read TGTGCCAGCAGCTTAGCTCTAGCGGGGGGGGTAGATACGCAGTATTTT.

V gene TRBV19 combines with J gene TRBJ2-4; the match to TRBD1 covers 12 bases. Per germline, CDR1 LNHDA and CDR2 SQIVND (reference sequence). The CDR3 length is 18 residues. Unmatched junction bases numbered 14, after V lost 2 bases and J lost 9 bases. The chain's CDR3 is CASSISSGTGGRVAIQYF. CDR3 DNA: TGTGCCAGTAGTATATCTTCTGGGACAGGGGGCCGGGTGGCCATTCAGTACTTC. Based on the CDR3 plus reference TRBV19 and TRBJ2-4, the full variable domain is DGGITQSPKYLFRKEGQNVTLSCEQNLNHDAMYWYRQDPGQGLRLIYYSQIVNDFQKGDIAEGYSVSREKKESFPLTVTSAQKNPTAFYLCASSISSGTGGRVAIQYFGAGTRLSVL.

The J gene is TRBJ1-1, the V gene TRBV7-2; 9 nucleotides agree with TRBD1. Per the germline V gene, CDR1 is SGHTA and CDR2 is FQGNSA. V lost 5 bases and J lost 10; bases outside the gene matches: 14. CDR3 length equals 15 residues. CDR3 loop: CASSPDRGLVSGAFF. The CDR3 bases are TGTGCCAGCAGCCCGGACAGGGGTTTAGTTTCGGGAGCTTTCTTT. Together with reference TRBV7-2 and TRBJ1-1, the CDR3 gives the full variable domain: GAGVSQSPSNKVTEKGKDVELRCDPISGHTALYWYRQSLGQGLEFLIYFQGNSAPDKSGLPSDRFSAERTGGSVSTLTIQRTQQEDSAVYLCASSPDRGLVSGAFFGQGTRLTVV.

The V and J genes are TRBV10-3 and TRBJ2-7; 13 nucleotides agree with TRBD2. J lost 1 base, V lost 3 bases, and 15 bases had no gene match. The CDR3 covers 20 residues. Germline assignment: CDR1 ENHRY and CDR2 SYGVKD. CDR3 protein: CAISDTPTSGRGLLSYEQYF. The DNA of the CDR3 is TGTGCCATCAGTGATACTCCTACTAGCGGGAGGGGGCTATTGTCCTACGAGCAGTACTTC.

The J gene is TRBJ2-1, the V gene TRBV7-2, with D possibly being TRBD2 (6 bases). Trimming removed 1 base from V and 7 bases from J, with 14 bases in between. This CDR3 has 15 residues. Per germline, CDR1 SGHTA and CDR2 FQGNSA. The CDR3 DNA sequence: TGTGCCAGCAGCTTAGAGGGGTTAGCGGAGAATGAGCAGTTCTTC. Translation: CASSLEGLAENEQFF.

The chain carries TRBV10-1 and TRBJ2-6; the D is unclear. The CDR3 spans 17 residues. Trimming cost V 7 bases and J 0 bases, with 16 bases left between them. Germline V gene sequence: CDR1 WNHNN, CDR2 SYGVQD (reference sequence). The CDR3: CASTEQLSRSGANVLTF. The CDR3 region has the DNA TGCGCCAGCACCGAACAGCTTTCCCGCTCTGGGGCCAACGTCCTGACTTTC.

J is TRBJ2-7 and V is TRBV2, with 9 bases lining up with TRBD1. The CDR3 runs 13 residues. J lost 7 bases, V lost 7 bases, and 8 bases had no gene match. Per the germline V gene, CDR1 is SNHLY and CDR2 is FYNNEI. This CDR3 is CASTGQGFREQYF. The DNA of the CDR3 is TGTGCCAGCACGGGACAGGGATTTCGGGAGCAGTACTTC.

The chain joins TRBV25-1 to TRBJ1-5; D is ambiguous. CDR1 is MGHDK, CDR2 SYGVNS, per germline. The CDR3 spans 15 residues. Trimming removed 6 bases at V and 3 bases at J, with 15 bases between. This chain's CDR3 is CASSEPGEVNQPQHF. Written as DNA, the CDR3 is TGTGCCAGCAGCGAACCCGGTGAGGTCAATCAGCCCCAGCATTTT.

The rearrangement links TRBV4-2 to TRBJ2-2; 12 bases agree with TRBD2. Germline V gene sequence: CDR1 LGHNA, CDR2 YNFKEQ. Losses at the gene ends were 0 bases for V and 10 bases for J; bases not matched to a gene: 12. The length of the CDR3 is 18 residues. The CDR3 here is CASSQDGLAGGNRKELFF. Here the CDR3 DNA reads TGTGCCAGCAGCCAAGATGGGCTAGCGGGGGGGAATCGGAAGGAGCTGTTTTTT.